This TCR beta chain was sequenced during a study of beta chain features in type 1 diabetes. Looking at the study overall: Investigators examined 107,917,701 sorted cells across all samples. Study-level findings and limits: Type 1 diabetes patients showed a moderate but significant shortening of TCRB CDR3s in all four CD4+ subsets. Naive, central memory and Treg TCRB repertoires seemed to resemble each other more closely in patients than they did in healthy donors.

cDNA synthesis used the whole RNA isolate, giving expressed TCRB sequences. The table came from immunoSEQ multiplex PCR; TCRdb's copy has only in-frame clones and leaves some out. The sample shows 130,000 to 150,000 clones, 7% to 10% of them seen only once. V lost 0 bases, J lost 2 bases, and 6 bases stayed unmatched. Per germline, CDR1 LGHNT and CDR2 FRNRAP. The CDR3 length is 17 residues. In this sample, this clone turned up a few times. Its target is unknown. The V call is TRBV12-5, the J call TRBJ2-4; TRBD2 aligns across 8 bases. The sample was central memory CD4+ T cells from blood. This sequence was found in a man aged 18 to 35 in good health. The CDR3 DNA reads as TGTGCTAGTGGTTTGGTATTGACGGGGGGGACCAAAAACATTCAGTACTTC. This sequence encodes CASGLVLTGGTKNIQYF.